This TCR beta chain was observed in a study of blood T cell repertoires in COVID-19. Study-wide context: The United States, Italy and Spain supplied acute and convalescent COVID-19 samples. PBMCs, B-cell-depleted T cells, or T cells provided the cDNA or gDNA that made up the material.

CDR1 and CDR2 (germline): WNHNN, SYGVQD (reference sequence). The ends lost 0 bases at V and 3 bases at J; junction bases unmatched: 0. There are 15 residues in the CDR3. Data came from immunoSEQ multiplex PCR; TCRdb stores just in-frame clones and leaves some out. The table lists about 210,000 clones, roughly four fifths of them singletons. The sequence came from a woman aged 35 to 49 with acute or convalescent COVID-19. The chain is built from TRBV10-1 and TRBJ2-1; 9 nucleotides line up with TRBD1. The sample taken for sequencing was peripheral blood. This CDR3 reads CASSESTGGYNEQFF. As DNA, the CDR3 is TGCGCCAGCAGTGAGTCGACAGGGGGCTACAATGAGCAGTTCTTC.